This TCR beta chain emerged from a study of TIL therapy for anti-PD-1-resistant metastatic lung cancer. The libraries were made with immunoSEQ v3. The repertoire was sequenced with immunoSEQ multiplex PCR; TCRdb's copy has only in-frame clones and lacks some. The sample yields approximately 60,000 clones, 73% seen once. Time point reported: pre-treatment sample, taken before nivolumab and TIL therapy. The specimen was blood, collected at baseline. The clonotype originates from a person between 25 and 79 years old with non-small cell lung cancer.

CDR3 amino acids: CASSWLGETQYF. In nucleotides, the CDR3 is TGTGCCAGCAGCTGGCTTGGGGAGACCCAGTACTTC. This chain connects TRBV7-2 to TRBJ2-5; D is uncertain. V lost 4 bases and J lost 5, with 8 bases in between. This CDR3 is built from 12 residues. Germline loops: CDR1 SGHTA, CDR2 FQGNSA. Filled out from reference TRBV7-2 and TRBJ2-5, the complete variable domain reads GAGVSQSPSNKVTEKGKDVELRCDPISGHTALYWYRQSLGQGLEFLIYFQGNSAPDKSGLPSDRFSAERTGGSVSTLTIQRTQQEDSAVYLCASSWLGETQYFGPGTRLLVL.